This TCR beta chain comes out of a study of blood T cell repertoires in COVID-19. Study details: Researchers got acute and convalescent COVID-19 samples from the United States, Italy and Spain. Sample material is recorded as cDNA or gDNA derived from T cells, B-cell-depleted T cells, or PBMCs.

Germline trimming cut 8 bases from V and 3 bases from J; bases unmatched to any gene: 4. The length of the CDR3 is 12 residues. Germline V gene sequence: CDR1 LGHNA, CDR2 YSLEER. In the authors' methods: Amplification of reference gene primers was used by the study to estimate nucleated cell counts. Profiling relied on immunoSEQ multiplex PCR, and the TCRdb table lists in-frame clones only, not all of them. V and J calls plus clone size are reproduced from that table; the DNA served to infer D and trimming. The sample includes about 130,000 clones, about four fifths of them seen just once. The genes are TRBV4-3 and TRBJ2-7; 7 nucleotides align to TRBD1. The sequence was collected from a man aged 40-49 years with active or convalescent COVID-19. The sequencing input was peripheral blood. The CDR3: CASGTVGYEQYF. CDR3 DNA sequence: TGCGCCAGCGGGACAGTGGGCTACGAGCAGTACTTC.